What follows are 16 T cell receptor beta chains derived from one specimen sequenced in a study of early T cells in non-severe SARS-CoV-2 infection. TCRdb processed the 5' RACE reads anew with MiXCR; each CDR3 protein has one entry. This sample yields fewer than 35,000 distinct CDR3 sequences, of which approximately 5.4% are seen a single time; approximately 6.1% belongs to the top ten. The source material was whole blood. The receptors shown here come from an adult who was a healthcare worker with PCR-confirmed SARS-CoV-2 infection or an uninfected control (not recorded which).

This clonotype was seen once. CDR3 coding DNA: TGCAGTGCACTACCGGACAGGGACAATCAGCCCCAGCATTTT. This codes for CSALPDRDNQPQHF. The chain employs TRBV20-1 and TRBJ1-5; 8 bases match TRBD1. Per the germline V gene, CDR1 is DFQATT and CDR2 is SNEGSKA (reference sequence). The CDR3 loop spans 14 amino acids. Germline trimming cut 6 bases from V and 3 bases from J; bases unmatched to any gene: 7.

This chain connects TRBV24-1 to TRBJ2-5; tentative D call: TRBD1 (7 bases). CDR3 length: 13 residues. Trimming stripped 9 bases from V and 2 bases from J, with 12 bases between. Germline loops: CDR1 KGHDR, CDR2 SFDVKD. The CDR3 reads CATAPGGQETQYF. The CDR3 DNA follows: TGTGCCACCGCCCCAGGGGGGCAAGAGACCCAGTACTTC.

The chain combines TRBV3-1 with TRBJ1-1; D not resolved. CDR3 length: 13 amino acids. From germline, CDR1 is LGHDT and CDR2 YNNKEL (reference sequence). The germline V and J ends were trimmed by 1 base and 6 bases, with 9 bases remaining between them. CDR3 sequence reads: CASSQVSGSEAFF. The CDR3, as DNA: TGTGCCAGCAGCCAAGTTTCCGGGTCTGAAGCTTTCTTT.

The sample holds many counts of this clonotype. The rearrangement links TRBV28 to TRBJ2-7; 9 nucleotides align to TRBD2. This CDR3 contains 15 residues. Germline assignment: CDR1 MDHEN and CDR2 SYDVKM. Trimming cost V 6 bases and J 4 bases; bases outside gene matches: 10. CDR3 sequence (DNA): TGTGCCAGCAGAACCCTCGGCGGGAGGGATTACGAGCAGTACTTC. It encodes CASRTLGGRDYEQYF.

This clonotype was seen at least ten times. The V and J genes are TRBV28 and TRBJ2-1; D unclear. V lost 6 bases and J 8 bases, leaving 5 bases between the germline ends. This CDR3 region has 10 residues. The germline CDR1 and CDR2 sequences are MDHEN and SYDVKM. The CDR3 reads CASSLHEQFF. CDR3 DNA sequence: TGTGCCAGCAGCCTACATGAGCAGTTCTTC.

At least ten counts were recorded for this clonotype. The V and J genes are TRBV20-1 and TRBJ2-5; D might be TRBD1 or TRBD2, each matching 5 bases. The length of the CDR3 is 17 residues. CDR1 and CDR2 from the germline V gene are DFQATT and SNEGSKA (reference sequence). Trimming stripped 1 base from V and 2 bases from J, with 20 bases between. CDR3 nucleotide sequence: TGCAGTGCTAGAGGTTTTGGGTCGGGGCTGCCACAAGAGACCCAGTACTTC. Its protein is CSARGFGSGLPQETQYF.

The sample holds many counts of this clonotype. The V gene is TRBV5-1, the J gene TRBJ2-1; 9 positions match TRBD2. The V and J ends lost 0 bases and 10 bases, in that order; junction bases with no gene match: 8. CDR3 length equals 15 residues. CDR1 is SGHRS and CDR2 is YFSETQ in the germline V gene. CDR3 loop: CASSLDSGRVGEQFF. The CDR3, as DNA: TGCGCCAGCAGCTTGGATAGCGGGAGAGTTGGGGAGCAGTTCTTC.

The table lists this clonotype with a count of one. Given a much more abundant clone one base away, this may be a read error. The rearrangement uses TRBV6-1 and TRBJ2-7; TRBD1 matches at 11 bases. Germline V gene sequence: CDR1 MNHNS, CDR2 SASEGT. Unmatched junction bases numbered 8, after V lost 11 bases and J lost 2 bases. The CDR3 is 14 amino acids. In DNA form, the CDR3 reads TGTGCCGGCACCCGGGACAGGGGGGCCTACGAGCAGTACTTC. As protein: CAGTRDRGAYEQYF.

This chain joins TRBV18 and TRBJ2-5; 7 nucleotides agree with TRBD1. Germline assignment: CDR1 KGHSH and CDR2 LQKENI. The CDR3 runs to 14 residues. Trimming took 5 bases from V and 5 from J; bases not matched to a gene: 8. In nucleotides, the CDR3 is TGTGCCAGCTCAACCAGGGACAGCCGGGAGACCCAGTACTTC. It translates to CASSTRDSRETQYF.

This clonotype appeared many times. The chain recombines TRBV28 with TRBJ2-3, with D possibly being TRBD1 or TRBD2 (5 bases each). The CDR3 runs 14 residues. CDR1 and CDR2 from the germline V gene are MDHEN and SYDVKM. The V gene lost 3 bases and the J gene lost 3 bases, with 10 bases spanning the gap. The CDR3 sequence is CASSFGGGTDTQYF. The CDR3 DNA reads TGTGCCAGCAGTTTTGGGGGTGGGACAGATACGCAGTATTTT.

This clonotype was recorded many times. The V and J genes are TRBV20-1 and TRBJ2-7; the match to TRBD2 covers 7 bases. Unmatched junction bases numbered 14, after V lost 6 bases and J lost 0 bases. The germline V gene encodes CDR1 DFQATT and CDR2 SNEGSKA (reference sequence). The CDR3 spans 16 residues. The CDR3 region is CSATLTGAGSSYEQYF. CDR3 sequence (DNA): TGCAGTGCGACCCTGACGGGAGCGGGATCCTCCTACGAGCAGTACTTC.

This clonotype was seen a few times. CDR3 region: CASSLAGTNYNEQFF. The CDR3 DNA follows: TGTGCCAGCAGTCTGGCCGGGACAAACTACAATGAGCAGTTCTTC. The V call is TRBV12-3 or TRBV12-4, the J call TRBJ2-1, with D possibly being TRBD1 (6 bases). The CDR3 loop spans 15 amino acids. V lost 5 bases and J 3 bases, leaving 14 bases between the germline ends.

This clonotype has ten or more counts. V usage is TRBV6-2 or TRBV6-3 and J usage is TRBJ2-7; TRBD1 or TRBD2 may be the D gene (5 bases each). The ends were cut back, 7 bases at V and 5 bases at J, with 18 bases in the middle. CDR1 MNHEY and CDR2 SVGEGT come from the germline V gene. The CDR3 is made up of 14 amino acids. The CDR3 nucleotides are TGTGCCAGCAACTCCGGGACCCAGGCCAACGAGCAGTACTTC. This codes for CASNSGTQANEQYF.

At least ten counts were recorded for this clonotype. The rearrangement uses TRBV5-1 and TRBJ2-1, with D possibly matching TRBD2 (6 bases). This CDR3 is built from 15 residues. Germline V CDR1 and CDR2: SGHRS, YFSETQ. V was clipped by 0 bases and J by 6 bases, with 13 bases between them. The CDR3 spells CASSLASGGLNEQFF. The CDR3 nucleotides are TGCGCCAGCAGCTTGGCGAGCGGAGGGCTCAATGAGCAGTTCTTC.

This clonotype was observed at least ten times. The V gene is TRBV28, the J gene TRBJ1-2; D is unresolved. V lost 6 bases, J lost 5 bases, and 10 bases lay in between. The CDR3 is made up of 12 amino acids. The germline CDR1 and CDR2 sequences are MDHEN and SYDVKM. Here the CDR3 reads CASSVPRYGYTF. The DNA for the CDR3 is TGTGCCAGCAGCGTCCCCCGATATGGCTACACCTTC.

This clonotype was picked up many times. The chain couples TRBV12-3 or TRBV12-4 to TRBJ2-2; D call uncertain. V was clipped by 7 bases and J by 6 bases, with 15 bases between them. This CDR3 is 14 amino acids long. The CDR3 here is CASITSWVSGELFF. Here the CDR3 DNA reads TGTGCCAGCATCACCTCGTGGGTTTCCGGGGAGCTGTTTTTT.